The TCR beta chain under discussion was sequenced for a study of blood T cell repertoires in COVID-19. Study in general: From the United States, Italy and Spain came samples of acute and convalescent COVID-19. The analysed material was cDNA or gDNA that came from T cells, B-cell-depleted T cells, or PBMCs.

In the original workflow: Using reference gene primer amplification, nucleated cell counts were estimated. TCRdb's copy holds only in-frame clones and misses some; the assay was immunoSEQ multiplex PCR. For V, J and clone size, that table is used; D and trimming come from the DNA. The table lists roughly 140,000 clones, 75% to 85% of them singletons, with around 6.7% in the top ten. CDR1 and CDR2 from the germline V gene are LNHDA and SQIVND (reference sequence). V was clipped by 5 bases and J by 3 bases, with 22 bases between them. The CDR3 is 17 residues long. The source material was peripheral blood. This TCR derives from a woman between 50 and 59 years old in a cohort sampled during active or convalescent COVID-19. The J gene is TRBJ1-2, the V gene TRBV19; D is possibly TRBD1 (6 bases). The CDR3 DNA reads TGTGCCAGTAGTTTGGCATATTTTCGACAGGTCGACTATGGCTACACCTTC. Protein product: CASSLAYFRQVDYGYTF.